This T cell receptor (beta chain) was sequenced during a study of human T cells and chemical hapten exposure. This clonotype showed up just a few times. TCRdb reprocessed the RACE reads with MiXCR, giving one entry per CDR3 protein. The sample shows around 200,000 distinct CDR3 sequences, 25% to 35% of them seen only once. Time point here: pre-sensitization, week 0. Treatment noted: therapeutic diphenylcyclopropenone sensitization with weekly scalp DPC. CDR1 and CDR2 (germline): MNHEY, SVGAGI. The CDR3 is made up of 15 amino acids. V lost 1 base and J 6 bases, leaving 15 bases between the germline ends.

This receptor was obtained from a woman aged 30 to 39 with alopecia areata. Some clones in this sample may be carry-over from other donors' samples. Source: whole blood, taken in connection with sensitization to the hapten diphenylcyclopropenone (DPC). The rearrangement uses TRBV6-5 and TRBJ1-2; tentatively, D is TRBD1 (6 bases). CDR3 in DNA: TGTGCCAGCAGTTACTTCTCCGGGACATTGGATGGCTACACCTTC. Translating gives CASSYFSGTLDGYTF.